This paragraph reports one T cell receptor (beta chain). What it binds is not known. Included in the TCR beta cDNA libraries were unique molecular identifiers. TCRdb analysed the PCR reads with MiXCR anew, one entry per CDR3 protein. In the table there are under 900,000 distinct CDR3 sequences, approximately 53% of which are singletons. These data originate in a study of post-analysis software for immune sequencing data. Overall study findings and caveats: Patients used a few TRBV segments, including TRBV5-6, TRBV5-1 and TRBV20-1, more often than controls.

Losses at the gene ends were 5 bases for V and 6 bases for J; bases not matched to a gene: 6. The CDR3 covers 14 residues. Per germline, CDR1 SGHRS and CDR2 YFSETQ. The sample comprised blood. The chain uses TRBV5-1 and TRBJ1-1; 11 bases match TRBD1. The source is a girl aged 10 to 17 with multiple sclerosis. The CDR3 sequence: CASRAGTGGPEAFF. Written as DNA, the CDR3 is TGCGCCAGCAGGGCCGGGACAGGGGGACCTGAAGCTTTCTTT.